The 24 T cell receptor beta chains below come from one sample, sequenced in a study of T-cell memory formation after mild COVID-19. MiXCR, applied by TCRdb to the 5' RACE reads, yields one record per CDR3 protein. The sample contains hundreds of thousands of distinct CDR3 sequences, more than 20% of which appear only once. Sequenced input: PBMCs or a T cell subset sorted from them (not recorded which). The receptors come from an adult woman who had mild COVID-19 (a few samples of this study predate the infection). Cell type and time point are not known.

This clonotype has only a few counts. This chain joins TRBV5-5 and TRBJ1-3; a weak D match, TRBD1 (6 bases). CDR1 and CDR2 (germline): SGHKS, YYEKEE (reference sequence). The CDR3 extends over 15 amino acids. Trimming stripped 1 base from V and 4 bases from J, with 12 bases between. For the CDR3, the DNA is TGTGCCAGCAGCTTGCAACAGGGTGGAGGAAACACCATATATTTT. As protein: CASSLQQGGGNTIYF.

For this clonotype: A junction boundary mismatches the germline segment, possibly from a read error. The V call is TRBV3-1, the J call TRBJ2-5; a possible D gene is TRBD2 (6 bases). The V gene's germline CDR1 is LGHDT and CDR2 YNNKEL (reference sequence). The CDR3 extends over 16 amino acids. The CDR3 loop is CASSQAGGMVQETQYF. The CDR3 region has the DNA TGTGCAAGCAGCCAAGCTGGGGGGATGGTTCAAGAGACCCAGTACTTC.

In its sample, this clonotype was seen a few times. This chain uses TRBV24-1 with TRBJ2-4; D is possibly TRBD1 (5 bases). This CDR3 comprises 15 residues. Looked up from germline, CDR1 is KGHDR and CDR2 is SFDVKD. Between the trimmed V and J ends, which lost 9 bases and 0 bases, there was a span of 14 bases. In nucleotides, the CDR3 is TGTGCCACCCGACCGACAGAACTAGCCAAAAACATTCAGTACTTC. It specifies CATRPTELAKNIQYF.

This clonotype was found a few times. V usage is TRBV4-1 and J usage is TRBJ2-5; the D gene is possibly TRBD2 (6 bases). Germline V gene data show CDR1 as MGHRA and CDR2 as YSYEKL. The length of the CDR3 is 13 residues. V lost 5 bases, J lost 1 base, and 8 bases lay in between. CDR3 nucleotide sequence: TGCGCCAGCAGCAGACTAGTCCAAGAGACCCAGTACTTC. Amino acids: CASSRLVQETQYF.

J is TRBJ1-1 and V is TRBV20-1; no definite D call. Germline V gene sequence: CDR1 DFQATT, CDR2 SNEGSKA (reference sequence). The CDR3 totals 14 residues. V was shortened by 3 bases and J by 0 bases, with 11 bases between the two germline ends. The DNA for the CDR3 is TGCAGTGCTAGGTGGGAGGGAGTGAACACTGAAGCTTTCTTT. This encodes CSARWEGVNTEAFF.

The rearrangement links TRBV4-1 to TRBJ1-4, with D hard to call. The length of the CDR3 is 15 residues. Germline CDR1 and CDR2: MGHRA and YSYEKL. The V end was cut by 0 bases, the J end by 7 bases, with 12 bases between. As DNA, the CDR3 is TGCGCCAGCAGCCAAGAGCTCCGGGGAGTTGAAAAACTGTTTTTT. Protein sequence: CASSQELRGVEKLFF.

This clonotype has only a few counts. In nucleotides, the CDR3 is TGTGCCAGCAGCTTTACCCTTAACCCGAGTTGGGGCTACACCTTC. Amino acids: CASSFTLNPSWGYTF. The V gene is TRBV7-2, the J gene TRBJ1-2; no firm D call. From germline, CDR1 is SGHTA and CDR2 FQGNSA. The CDR3 spans 15 residues. Trimming shortened V by 3 bases and J by 8 bases, and 19 bases separated the two germline ends. Variable domain in full (rest from reference TRBV7-2 and TRBJ1-2): GAGVSQSPSNKVTEKGKDVELRCDPISGHTALYWYRQSLGQGLEFLIYFQGNSAPDKSGLPSDRFSAERTGGSVSTLTIQRTQQEDSAVYLCASSFTLNPSWGYTFGSGTRLTVV.

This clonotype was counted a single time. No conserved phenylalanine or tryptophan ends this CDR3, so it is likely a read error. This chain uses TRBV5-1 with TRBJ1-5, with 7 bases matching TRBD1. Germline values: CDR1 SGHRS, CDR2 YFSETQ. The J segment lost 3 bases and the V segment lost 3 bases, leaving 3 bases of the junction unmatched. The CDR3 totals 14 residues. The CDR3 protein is CASSSGTDNQPQHI. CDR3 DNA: TGCGCCAGCAGCTCCGGGACAGACAATCAGCCCCAGCATATT.

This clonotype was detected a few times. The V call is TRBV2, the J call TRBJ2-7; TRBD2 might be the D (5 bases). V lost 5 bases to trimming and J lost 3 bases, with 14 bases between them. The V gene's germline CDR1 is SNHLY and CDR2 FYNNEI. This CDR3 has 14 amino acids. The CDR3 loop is CASSSGLNDYEQYF. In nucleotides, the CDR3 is TGTGCCAGCAGTTCAGGACTCAATGACTACGAGCAGTACTTC.

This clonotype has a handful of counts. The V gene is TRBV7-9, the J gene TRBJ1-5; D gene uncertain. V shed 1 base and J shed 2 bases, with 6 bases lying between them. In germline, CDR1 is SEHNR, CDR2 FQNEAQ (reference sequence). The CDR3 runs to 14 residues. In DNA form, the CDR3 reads TGTGCCAGCAGCTTAGACTGGCGCAATCAGCCCCAGCATTTT. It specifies CASSLDWRNQPQHF.

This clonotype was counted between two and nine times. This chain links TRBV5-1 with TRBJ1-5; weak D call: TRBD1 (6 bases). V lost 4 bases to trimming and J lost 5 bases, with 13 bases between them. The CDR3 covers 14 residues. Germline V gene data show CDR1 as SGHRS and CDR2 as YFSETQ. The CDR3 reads CASSPEGVHQPQHF. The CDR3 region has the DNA TGCGCCAGCAGCCCGGAGGGGGTACATCAGCCCCAGCATTTT.

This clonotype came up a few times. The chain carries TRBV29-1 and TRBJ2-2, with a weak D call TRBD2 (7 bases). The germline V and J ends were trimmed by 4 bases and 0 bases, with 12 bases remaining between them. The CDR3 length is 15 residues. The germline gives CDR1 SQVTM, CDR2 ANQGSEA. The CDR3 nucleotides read TGCAGCGTTGTCGGGGGGCGGGCGAACACCGGGGAGCTGTTTTTT. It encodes CSVVGGRANTGELFF.

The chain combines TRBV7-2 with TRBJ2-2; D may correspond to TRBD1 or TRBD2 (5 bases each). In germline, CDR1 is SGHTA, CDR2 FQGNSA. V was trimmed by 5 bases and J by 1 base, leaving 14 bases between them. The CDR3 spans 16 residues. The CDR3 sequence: CASSHGAGLNTGELFF. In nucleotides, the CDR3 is TGTGCCAGCAGCCACGGGGCGGGTTTGAACACCGGGGAGCTGTTTTTT.

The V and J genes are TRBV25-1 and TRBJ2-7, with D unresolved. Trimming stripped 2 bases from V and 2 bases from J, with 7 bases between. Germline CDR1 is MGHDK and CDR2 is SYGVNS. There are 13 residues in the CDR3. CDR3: CASSEGLAYEQYF. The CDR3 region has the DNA TGTGCCAGCAGTGAAGGCCTTGCCTACGAGCAGTACTTC.

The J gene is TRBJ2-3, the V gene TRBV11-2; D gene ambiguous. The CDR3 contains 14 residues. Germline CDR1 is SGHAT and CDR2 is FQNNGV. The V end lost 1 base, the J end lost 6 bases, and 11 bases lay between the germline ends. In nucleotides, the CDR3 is TGTGCCAGCAGCTTAGGACTCAGCCAGGATACGCAGTATTTT. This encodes CASSLGLSQDTQYF.

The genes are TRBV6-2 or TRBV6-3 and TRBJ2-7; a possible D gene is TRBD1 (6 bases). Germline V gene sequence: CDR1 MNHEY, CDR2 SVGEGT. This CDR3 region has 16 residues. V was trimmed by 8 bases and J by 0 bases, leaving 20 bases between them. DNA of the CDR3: TGTGCCAGCTCAAGGGCCACAGGGCTATACTCCTACGAGCAGTACTTC. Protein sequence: CASSRATGLYSYEQYF.

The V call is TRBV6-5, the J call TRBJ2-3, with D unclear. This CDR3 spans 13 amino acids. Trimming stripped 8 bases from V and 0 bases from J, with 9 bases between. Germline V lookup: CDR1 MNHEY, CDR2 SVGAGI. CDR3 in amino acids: CASALVSTDTQYF. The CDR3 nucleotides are TGTGCCAGCGCCCTTGTTAGCACAGATACGCAGTATTTT.

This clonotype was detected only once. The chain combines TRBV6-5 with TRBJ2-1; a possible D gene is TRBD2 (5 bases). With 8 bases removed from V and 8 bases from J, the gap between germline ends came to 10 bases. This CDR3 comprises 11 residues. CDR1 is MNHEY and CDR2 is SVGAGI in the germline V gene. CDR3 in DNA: TGTGCCAGCGAGTGGGGAGATGAGCAGTTCTTC. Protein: CASEWGDEQFF.

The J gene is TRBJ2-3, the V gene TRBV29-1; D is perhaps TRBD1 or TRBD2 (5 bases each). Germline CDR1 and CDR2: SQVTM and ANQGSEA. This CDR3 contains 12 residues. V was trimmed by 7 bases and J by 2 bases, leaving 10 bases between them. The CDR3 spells CSGGKFTDTQYF. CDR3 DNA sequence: TGCAGCGGGGGGAAATTCACAGATACGCAGTATTTT.

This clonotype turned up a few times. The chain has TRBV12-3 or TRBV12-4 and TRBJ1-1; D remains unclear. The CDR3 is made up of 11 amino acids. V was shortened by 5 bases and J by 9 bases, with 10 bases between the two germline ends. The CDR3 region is CASSPGLQAFF. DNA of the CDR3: TGTGCCAGCAGTCCCGGGTTGCAAGCTTTCTTT.

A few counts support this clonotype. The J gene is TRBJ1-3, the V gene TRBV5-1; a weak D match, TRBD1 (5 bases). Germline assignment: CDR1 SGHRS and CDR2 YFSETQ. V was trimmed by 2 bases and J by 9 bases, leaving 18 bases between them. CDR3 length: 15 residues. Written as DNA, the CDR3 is TGCGCCAGCAGCTTAACAAATTACGATGGGGCCACCATATATTTT. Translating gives CASSLTNYDGATIYF.

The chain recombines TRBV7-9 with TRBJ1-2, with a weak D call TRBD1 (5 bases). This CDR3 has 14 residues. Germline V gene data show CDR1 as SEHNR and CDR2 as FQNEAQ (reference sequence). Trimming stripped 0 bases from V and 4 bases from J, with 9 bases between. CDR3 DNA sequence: TGTGCCAGCAGCTTAGCAGGCAGGGCCTATGGCTACACCTTC. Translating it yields CASSLAGRAYGYTF.

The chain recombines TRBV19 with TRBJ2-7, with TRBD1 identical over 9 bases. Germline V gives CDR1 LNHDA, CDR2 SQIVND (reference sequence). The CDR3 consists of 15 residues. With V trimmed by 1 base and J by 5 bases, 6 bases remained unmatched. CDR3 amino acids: CASSIVGTGIDEQYF. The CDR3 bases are TGTGCCAGTAGTATAGTAGGGACAGGGATCGACGAGCAGTACTTC.

CDR3 coding DNA: TGTGCCAGCAGCTTAGATGGGGGGCGAAACTATGGCTACACCTTC. Amino acid sequence: CASSLDGGRNYGYTF. The chain employs TRBV11-3 and TRBJ1-2; D may be TRBD1 (6 bases). There are 15 residues in the CDR3. Germline CDR1 is SGHNT and CDR2 is YENEEA. With 0 bases removed from V and 2 bases from J, the gap between germline ends came to 10 bases.